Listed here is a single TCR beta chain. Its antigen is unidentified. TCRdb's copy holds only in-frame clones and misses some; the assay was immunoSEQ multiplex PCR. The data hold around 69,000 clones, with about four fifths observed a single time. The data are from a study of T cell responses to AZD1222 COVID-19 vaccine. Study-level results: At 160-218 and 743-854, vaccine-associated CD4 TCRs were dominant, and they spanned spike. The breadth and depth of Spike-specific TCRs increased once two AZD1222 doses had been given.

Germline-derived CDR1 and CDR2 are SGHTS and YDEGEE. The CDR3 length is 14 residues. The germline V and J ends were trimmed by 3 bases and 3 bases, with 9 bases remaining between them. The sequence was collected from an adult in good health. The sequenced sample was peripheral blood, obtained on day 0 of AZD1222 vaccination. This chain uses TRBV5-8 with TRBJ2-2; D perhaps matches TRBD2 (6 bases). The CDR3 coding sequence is TGTGCCAGCAGCTCGGGACTGCACACCGGGGAGCTGTTTTTT. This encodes CASSSGLHTGELFF.